The sequence of this T cell receptor beta chain was determined in a study of blood T cell repertoires in COVID-19. The germline V gene encodes CDR1 LNHNV and CDR2 YYDKDF (reference sequence). V lost 5 bases to trimming and J lost 6 bases, with 17 bases between them. The CDR3 runs to 15 residues. The assay was immunoSEQ multiplex PCR, and TCRdb's table has in-frame clones only and misses some. This table has approximately 160,000 clones, about 90% appearing once. The source material was PBMCs or T cells enriched from blood (not recorded which). The V and J genes are TRBV15 and TRBJ1-5, with no clear D. The sequence was obtained from a woman aged 50 to 60 who had recovered from COVID-19. The CDR3 region has the DNA TGTGCCACCAGCCGTGACTTCGGGAAGGGTCAGCCCCAGCATTTT. Protein sequence: CATSRDFGKGQPQHF. The whole variable domain, filled in from reference TRBV15 and TRBJ1-5, reads DAMVIQNPRYQVTQFGKPVTLSCSQTLNHNVMYWYQQKSSQAPKLLFHYYDKDFNNEADTPDNFQSRRPNTSFCFLDIRSPGLGDTAMYLCATSRDFGKGQPQHFGDGTRLSIL.